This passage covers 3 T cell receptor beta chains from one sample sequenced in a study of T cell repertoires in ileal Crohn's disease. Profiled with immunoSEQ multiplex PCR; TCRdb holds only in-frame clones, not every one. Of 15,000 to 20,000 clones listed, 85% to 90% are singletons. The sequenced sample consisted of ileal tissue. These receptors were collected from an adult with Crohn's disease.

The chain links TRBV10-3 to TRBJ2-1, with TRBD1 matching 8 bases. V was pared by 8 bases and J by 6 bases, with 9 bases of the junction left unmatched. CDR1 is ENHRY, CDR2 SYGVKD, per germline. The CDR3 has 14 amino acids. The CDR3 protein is CAIGRGQGSNEQFF. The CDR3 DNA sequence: TGTGCCATCGGGCGCGGACAGGGCAGCAATGAGCAGTTCTTC.

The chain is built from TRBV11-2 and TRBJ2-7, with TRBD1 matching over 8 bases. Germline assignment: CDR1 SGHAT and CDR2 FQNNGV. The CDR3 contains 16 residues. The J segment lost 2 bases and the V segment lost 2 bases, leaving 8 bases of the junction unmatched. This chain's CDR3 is CASSLSGGGLTYEQYF. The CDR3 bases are TGTGCCAGCAGCTTATCAGGGGGCGGGTTGACCTACGAGCAGTACTTC.

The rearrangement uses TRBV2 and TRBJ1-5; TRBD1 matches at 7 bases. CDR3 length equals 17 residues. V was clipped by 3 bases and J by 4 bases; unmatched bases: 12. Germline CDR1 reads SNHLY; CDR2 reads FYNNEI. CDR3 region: CASSEDLAGTANQPQHF. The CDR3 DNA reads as TGTGCCAGCAGTGAGGATTTAGCCGGGACAGCTAATCAGCCCCAGCATTTT. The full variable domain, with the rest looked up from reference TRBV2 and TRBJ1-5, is EPEVTQTPSHQVTQMGQEVILRCVPISNHLYFYWYRQILGQKVEFLVSFYNNEISEKSEIFDDQFSVERPDGSNFTLKIRSTKLEDSAMYFCASSEDLAGTANQPQHFGDGTRLSIL.